Below are 31 T cell receptor beta chains sequenced from a single sample in a study of vaccination and CD4 T cells after COVID-19. Sequence data for DNA of cultured CD4+ T cells were generated by the Oncomine TCR Beta short-read assay. MiXCR, applied by TCRdb to the PCR reads, yields one record per CDR3 protein. The table has about 13,000 distinct CDR3 sequences, roughly 45% seen once. These receptors' antigens are unknown. The treatment here: roughly 11-day PBMC culture with coronavirus spike peptide pools or control peptides (ViraFEST assay). Sequenced material: CD4+ T cells from blood, cultured in vitro, taken after SARS-CoV-2 vaccination. The receptors derive from a human donor who had recovered from COVID-19.

This clonotype was counted only a few times. V gene TRBV29-1 combines with J gene TRBJ2-5; TRBD1 agrees at 8 bases. In germline, CDR1 is SQVTM, CDR2 ANQGSEA. CDR3 size: 15 residues. The V segment lost 5 bases and the J segment 0 bases; nucleotides outside the gene matches: 8. CDR3 sequence: CSVLSDRANQETQYF. The CDR3 DNA follows: TGCAGCGTTCTATCGGACAGGGCGAACCAAGAGACCCAGTACTTC.

The rearrangement uses TRBV10-3 and TRBJ2-2; D is unclear. The V end lost 0 bases, the J end lost 2 bases, and 10 bases lay between the germline ends. The CDR3 has 16 amino acids. Germline CDR1 ENHRY, CDR2 SYGVKD. The CDR3 loop reads CAISESHNLNTGELFF. CDR3 bases: TGTGCCATCAGTGAGTCACACAATTTAAACACCGGGGAGCTGTTTTTT.

The rearrangement joins TRBV6-4 to TRBJ2-3; D is ambiguous. The CDR3 totals 16 residues. CDR1 and CDR2 (germline): MRHNA, SNTAGT. V gave up 0 bases and J gave up 0 bases, with 10 bases separating them. CDR3 DNA: TGTGCCAGCAGTGACTCAGTGGCTACAAGCACAGATACGCAGTATTTT. This gives the protein CASSDSVATSTDTQYF.

The chain couples TRBV28 to TRBJ2-2, with TRBD2 matching over 7 bases. The germline V gene has CDR1 MDHEN and CDR2 SYDVKM. CDR3 length equals 15 residues. Unmatched junction bases numbered 1, after V lost 2 bases and J lost 1 base. This chain's CDR3 is CASSLLAVNTGELFF. The CDR3 bases are TGTGCCAGCAGTTTACTAGCGGTGAACACCGGGGAGCTGTTTTTT.

This rearrangement joins TRBV11-2 to TRBJ1-6; D is possibly TRBD1 (5 bases). CDR1 is SGHAT, CDR2 FQNNGV, per germline. The CDR3 covers 15 residues. Trimming pared 3 bases from V and 10 bases from J, leaving 16 bases between. In DNA form, the CDR3 reads TGTGCCAGCAGCTTTTGGGACGGCTATAGGTCACCCCTCCACTTT. This gives the protein CASSFWDGYRSPLHF.

This chain uses TRBV12-3 or TRBV12-4 with TRBJ2-7; no clear D. The CDR3 spans 14 residues. The V end lost 6 bases, the J end lost 0 bases, and 12 bases lay between the germline ends. CDR3 in amino acids: CASRGSLLSYEQYF. In nucleotides, the CDR3 is TGTGCCAGCAGAGGTAGCCTTCTCTCCTACGAGCAGTACTTC.

This rearrangement joins TRBV9 to TRBJ2-1, with D hard to call. Deletions cut 7 bases from V and 5 bases from J, with 4 bases between. Germline V gives CDR1 SGDLS, CDR2 YYNGEE. The CDR3 covers 10 residues. Here the CDR3 reads CASGDNEQFF. In nucleotides, the CDR3 is TGTGCCAGCGGGGACAATGAGCAGTTCTTC. Filled out from reference TRBV9 and TRBJ2-1, the complete variable domain reads DSGVTQTPKHLITATGQRVTLRCSPRSGDLSVYWYQQSLDQGLQFLIQYYNGEERAKGNILERFSAQQFPDLHSELNLSSLELGDSALYFCASGDNEQFFGPGTRLTVL.

This clonotype rates as medium-sized. This sequence joins TRBV27 and TRBJ1-6; D call uncertain. V was cut by 6 bases and J by 6 bases, with 12 bases left in between. Germline-derived CDR1 and CDR2 are MNHEY and SMNVEV (reference sequence). The CDR3 contains 14 residues. The CDR3 nucleotides are TGTGCCAGCAGAAGGCGACTGATTAATTCACCCCTCCACTTT. Encoded protein: CASRRRLINSPLHF.

This clonotype is medium-sized in the sample. The chain recombines TRBV2 with TRBJ2-7; no firm D call. CDR3 length: 13 residues. Trimming left V 4 bases short and J 4 bases short, with 11 bases between. Germline assignment: CDR1 SNHLY and CDR2 FYNNEI. Written as DNA, the CDR3 is TGTGCCAGCAGTGCAGGACCCCGTTACGAGCAGTACTTC. Translated: CASSAGPRYEQYF.

This clonotype was detected a few times. The junction departs from germline at one end; a sequencing error may be responsible. This chain links TRBV7-9 with TRBJ1-5, with a tentative D call TRBD1 (5 bases). This CDR3 spans 12 amino acids. Looked up from germline, CDR1 is SEHNR and CDR2 is FQNEAQ (reference sequence). CDR3 in amino acids: CASSLGDQPQHF. DNA for the CDR3: TGTGCCAGCAGTTTAGGGGATCAGCCCCAGCATTTT.

This clonotype was seen only a few times. This chain connects TRBV6-1 to TRBJ2-1; the D gene is possibly TRBD2 (6 bases). Germline V lookup: CDR1 MNHNS, CDR2 SASEGT. Trimming shortened V by 7 bases and J by 2 bases, and 15 bases separated the two germline ends. The length of the CDR3 is 15 residues. The CDR3 DNA reads TGTGCCAGCACCAAGCGGGCGGGTGCCTACAATGAGCAGTTCTTC. Its protein product is CASTKRAGAYNEQFF.

The chain employs TRBV27 and TRBJ1-2, with unresolved D. Trimming pared 0 bases from V and 4 bases from J, leaving 15 bases between. Germline V gene lookup returns CDR1 MNHEY and CDR2 SMNVEV (reference sequence). This CDR3 has 16 residues. Here the CDR3 reads CASSLSAPAPGYGYTF. The CDR3 nucleotides are TGTGCCAGCAGTTTATCCGCACCAGCTCCGGGCTATGGCTACACCTTC.

J is TRBJ1-4 and V is TRBV30; D is possibly TRBD1 (6 bases). The germline gives CDR1 GTSNPN, CDR2 SVGIG (reference sequence). The length of the CDR3 is 16 residues. The V gene lost 4 bases and the J gene lost 15 bases, with 30 bases spanning the gap. CDR3 sequence reads: CAWTPAGGGRPRGVFF. The CDR3 DNA reads TGTGCCTGGACCCCCGCCGGAGGGGGACGGCCCCGTGGGGTGTTTTTT.

The table lists this clonotype with a few counts. As DNA, the CDR3 is TGTGCCAGCAAAGCAGGAGATACGCAGTATTTT. Translating gives CASKAGDTQYF. The chain carries TRBV6-1 and TRBJ2-3; no definite D call. Germline values: CDR1 MNHNS, CDR2 SASEGT. Trimming took off 7 bases at V and 5 bases at J, with 7 bases between the two ends. This CDR3 region has 11 residues.

The chain carries TRBV7-9 and TRBJ1-1, with a tentative D call TRBD1 (6 bases). V lost 5 bases and J lost 1, with 14 bases in between. CDR1 is SEHNR and CDR2 is FQNEAQ in the germline V gene (reference sequence). The CDR3 sequence is 15 residues long. CDR3 loop: CASSQGGGWNTEAFF. The CDR3 nucleotides are TGTGCCAGCAGCCAAGGGGGGGGTTGGAACACTGAAGCTTTCTTT.

V and J are TRBV7-3 and TRBJ1-1, with D unresolved. V was trimmed by 5 bases and J by 0 bases, leaving 7 bases between them. Germline V gene sequence: CDR1 SGHTA, CDR2 FQGTGA. The CDR3 extends over 13 amino acids. The CDR3 region has the DNA TGTGCCAGCAGCCTACAGATGAACACTGAAGCTTTCTTT. This codes for CASSLQMNTEAFF.

This clonotype was seen only a few times. The chain links TRBV7-2 to TRBJ2-7; 13 bases align to TRBD2. Germline V gives CDR1 SGHTA, CDR2 FQGNSA. V was clipped by 5 bases and J by 4 bases; unmatched bases: 2. CDR3 length equals 14 residues. CDR3: CASSRTSGSYEQYF. The CDR3 DNA follows: TGTGCCAGCAGCCGGACTAGCGGGAGTTACGAGCAGTACTTC.

This clonotype was counted a few times. This chain joins TRBV6-1 and TRBJ2-7, with TRBD2 matching 9 bases. The CDR3 runs 15 residues. The ends lost 2 bases at V and 5 bases at J; junction bases unmatched: 7. Germline V CDR1 and CDR2: MNHNS, SASEGT. CDR3 nucleotides: TGTGCCAGCAGTGAAAAGGCGGGAGGGCCCGACGAGCAGTACTTC. It encodes CASSEKAGGPDEQYF.

CDR3 loop: CASRARASVNQETQYF. The CDR3 nucleotides are TGTGCCAGCCGGGCTAGGGCTAGCGTAAATCAAGAGACCCAGTACTTC. The genes are TRBV12-3 or TRBV12-4 and TRBJ2-5; D possibly corresponds to TRBD2 (6 bases). This CDR3 is built from 16 residues. Trimming stripped 8 bases from V and 2 bases from J, with 21 bases between.

The chain has TRBV6-1 and TRBJ2-1, with D maybe TRBD1 (6 bases). The CDR3 totals 16 residues. Germline loops: CDR1 MNHNS, CDR2 SASEGT. V was pared by 5 bases and J by 0 bases, with 14 bases between. Written as DNA, the CDR3 is TGTGCCAGCAGTCGGATGGGGGCTGTCTCCTACAATGAGCAGTTCTTC. Its protein product is CASSRMGAVSYNEQFF.

This clonotype appeared a single time. The chain is built from TRBV11-2 and TRBJ2-2; TRBD2 agrees at 11 bases. CDR3 size: 17 residues. Germline lookup yields CDR1 SGHAT and CDR2 FQNNGV. V shed 2 bases and J 5 bases; nucleotides not matched to a gene: 7. In DNA, the CDR3 is TGTGCCAGCAGCTTAAATCGGCTAGCGGGAGGTACCGGGGAGCTGTTTTTT. This sequence encodes CASSLNRLAGGTGELFF. The entire variable domain, with the rest obtained from reference TRBV11-2 and TRBJ2-2, is as follows: EAGVAQSPRYKIIEKRQSVAFWCNPISGHATLYWYQQILGQGPKLLIQFQNNGVVDDSQLPKDRFSAERLKGVDSTLKIQPAKLEDSAVYLCASSLNRLAGGTGELFFGEGSRLTVL.

This clonotype has only a few counts. The chain couples TRBV7-9 to TRBJ2-3; 16 bases are a match to TRBD2. The CDR3 totals 20 residues. V was pared by 2 bases and J by 6 bases, with 14 bases of the junction left unmatched. Germline CDR1 reads SEHNR; CDR2 reads FQNEAQ (reference sequence). The CDR3 reads CASSLRPGTSGRAQGDTQYF. Written as DNA, the CDR3 is TGTGCCAGCAGCTTAAGGCCCGGGACTAGCGGGAGGGCCCAGGGGGATACGCAGTATTTT.

The chain joins TRBV7-9 to TRBJ1-3, with no clear D. Trimming took off 5 bases at V and 2 bases at J, with 7 bases between the two ends. The CDR3 consists of 13 residues. The germline CDR1 and CDR2 sequences are SEHNR and FQNEAQ (reference sequence). The CDR3 loop is CASSQSAGNTIYF. The CDR3 DNA reads TGTGCCAGCAGCCAGTCGGCTGGAAACACCATATATTTT.

The sample holds a few counts of this clonotype. The chain combines TRBV28 with TRBJ1-5; the D is unclear. The length of the CDR3 is 13 residues. The germline V gene encodes CDR1 MDHEN and CDR2 SYDVKM. Trimming took off 3 bases at V and 6 bases at J, with 9 bases between the two ends. CDR3 loop: CASSFRGIQPQHF. The CDR3 bases are TGTGCCAGCAGTTTTCGAGGGATTCAGCCCCAGCATTTT.

By share, this clonotype counts as medium-sized. The chain recombines TRBV7-2 with TRBJ1-1; D remains ambiguous. V lost 1 base, J lost 4 bases, and 10 bases lay in between. There are 14 residues in the CDR3. Per germline, CDR1 SGHTA and CDR2 FQGNSA. CDR3 coding DNA: TGTGCCAGCAGCTTAGATCCCGGTGGCACTGAAGCTTTCTTT. It specifies CASSLDPGGTEAFF.

A few counts support this clonotype. This chain connects TRBV2 to TRBJ2-7; 7 bases match TRBD1. This CDR3 is built from 14 residues. CDR1 and CDR2 (germline): SNHLY, FYNNEI. With V trimmed by 5 bases and J by 5 bases, 9 bases remained unmatched. The CDR3 reads CASSRQGVYDEQYF. The CDR3 DNA follows: TGTGCCAGCAGTAGACAGGGCGTATATGACGAGCAGTACTTC.

This clonotype was recorded a few times. This chain connects TRBV6-5 to TRBJ1-1; the match to TRBD1 covers 8 bases. V shed 2 bases, J shed 4 bases, and the junction held 3 bases outside the gene matches. Looked up from germline, CDR1 is MNHEY and CDR2 is SVGAGI. CDR3 size: 14 residues. The CDR3 DNA is TGTGCCAGCAGTTACCAGGACAGGGCCACTGAAGCTTTCTTT. It translates to CASSYQDRATEAFF.

The table lists this clonotype with a few counts. This chain uses TRBV5-1 with TRBJ2-3; 10 positions match TRBD2. V was clipped by 4 bases and J by 0 bases; unmatched bases: 8. Per the germline V gene, CDR1 is SGHRS and CDR2 is YFSETQ. The CDR3 runs 17 residues. The CDR3 sequence: CASSPYLSGGSTDTQYF. The CDR3 DNA sequence: TGCGCCAGCAGCCCCTACCTTAGCGGGGGGAGCACAGATACGCAGTATTTT.

A remark on this clonotype: The junction does not match germline at one end; this may be a read error. The chain has TRBV19 and TRBJ2-7, with 13 positions matching TRBD2. The length of the CDR3 is 13 residues. The germline CDR1 and CDR2 sequences are LNHDA and SQIVND (reference sequence). CDR3 bases: TGTGCCAGTAGTGAAGGACTAGCGGGAGAGCAATACTTC. Translated: CASSEGLAGEQYF.

This clonotype was seen a single time. The chain has TRBV6-1 and TRBJ2-7; D might be TRBD2 (5 bases). Germline V gives CDR1 MNHNS, CDR2 SASEGT. The germline V and J ends were trimmed by 6 bases and 4 bases, with 16 bases remaining between them. The CDR3 is made up of 14 amino acids. DNA for the CDR3: TGTGCCAGCAGAGCCGGAGGACGCAGTTACGAGCAGTACTTC. It encodes CASRAGGRSYEQYF.

This rearrangement joins TRBV6-1 to TRBJ2-1; D call uncertain. The CDR3 has 14 amino acids. Trimming took off 2 bases at V and 7 bases at J, with 12 bases between the two ends. Germline V gene sequence: CDR1 MNHNS, CDR2 SASEGT. In DNA form, the CDR3 reads TGTGCCAGCAGTGAAATGGTAGGGATTAATGAGCAGTTCTTC. This codes for CASSEMVGINEQFF.